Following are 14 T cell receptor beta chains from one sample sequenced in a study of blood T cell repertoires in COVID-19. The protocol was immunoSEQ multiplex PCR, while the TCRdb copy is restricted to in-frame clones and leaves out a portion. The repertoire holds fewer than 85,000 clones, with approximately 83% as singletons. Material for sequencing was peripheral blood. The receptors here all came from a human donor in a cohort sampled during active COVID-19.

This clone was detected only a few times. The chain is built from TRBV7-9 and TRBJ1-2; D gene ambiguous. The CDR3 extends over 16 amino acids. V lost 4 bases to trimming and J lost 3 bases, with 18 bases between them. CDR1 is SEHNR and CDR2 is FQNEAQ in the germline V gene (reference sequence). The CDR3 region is CASSSLIVGDDYGYTF. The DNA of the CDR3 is TGTGCCAGCAGCTCCCTTATCGTGGGAGATGACTATGGCTACACCTTC.

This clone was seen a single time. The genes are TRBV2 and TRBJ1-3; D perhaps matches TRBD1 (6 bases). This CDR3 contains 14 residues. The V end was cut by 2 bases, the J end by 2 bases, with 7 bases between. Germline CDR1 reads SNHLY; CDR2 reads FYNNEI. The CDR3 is CASSENRAGNTIYF. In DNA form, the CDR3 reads TGTGCCAGCAGTGAAAACAGGGCTGGAAACACCATATATTTT.

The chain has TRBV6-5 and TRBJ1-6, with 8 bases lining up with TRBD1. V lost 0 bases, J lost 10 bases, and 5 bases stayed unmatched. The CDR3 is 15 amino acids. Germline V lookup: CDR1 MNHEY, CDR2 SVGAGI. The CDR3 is CASSYSRDRRSPLHF. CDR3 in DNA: TGTGCCAGCAGTTACTCCCGGGACAGGCGCTCACCCCTCCACTTT.

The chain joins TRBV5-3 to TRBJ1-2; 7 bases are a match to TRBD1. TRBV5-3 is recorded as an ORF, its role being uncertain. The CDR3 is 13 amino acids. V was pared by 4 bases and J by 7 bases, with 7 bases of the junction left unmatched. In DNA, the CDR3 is TGTGCCAGAAGCCCCGGGACAGATTCTGGCTACACCTTC. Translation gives CARSPGTDSGYTF.

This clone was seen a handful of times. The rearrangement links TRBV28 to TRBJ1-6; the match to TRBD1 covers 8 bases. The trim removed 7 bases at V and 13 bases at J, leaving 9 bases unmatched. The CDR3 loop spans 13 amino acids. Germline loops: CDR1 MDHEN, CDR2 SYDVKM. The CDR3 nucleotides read TGTGCCAGCACCGTTAGGACAGGGAGTCCCCTCCACTTT. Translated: CASTVRTGSPLHF.

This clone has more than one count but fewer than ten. CDR3 region: CASSNSGGYGYTF. CDR3 DNA: TGTGCCAGCAGCAACAGCGGCGGATATGGCTACACCTTC. The chain has TRBV5-8 and TRBJ1-2; D is unresolved. This CDR3 contains 13 residues. Per the germline V gene, CDR1 is SGHTS and CDR2 is YDEGEE. Trimming took off 4 bases at V and 5 bases at J, with 12 bases between the two ends. Supplemented by reference TRBV5-8 and TRBJ1-2, the full variable domain reads EAGVTQSPTHLIKTRGQQATLRCSPISGHTSVYWYQQALGLGLQFLLWYDEGEERNRGNFPPRFSGRQFPNYSSELNVNALELEDSALYLCASSNSGGYGYTFGSGTRLTVV.

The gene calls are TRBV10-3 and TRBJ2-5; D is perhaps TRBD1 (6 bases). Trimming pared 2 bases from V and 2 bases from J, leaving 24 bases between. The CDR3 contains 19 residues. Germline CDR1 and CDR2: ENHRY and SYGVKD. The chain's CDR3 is CAISEPNGQAGTSQETQYF. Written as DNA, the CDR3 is TGTGCCATCAGTGAGCCGAACGGTCAGGCCGGGACATCGCAAGAGACCCAGTACTTC.

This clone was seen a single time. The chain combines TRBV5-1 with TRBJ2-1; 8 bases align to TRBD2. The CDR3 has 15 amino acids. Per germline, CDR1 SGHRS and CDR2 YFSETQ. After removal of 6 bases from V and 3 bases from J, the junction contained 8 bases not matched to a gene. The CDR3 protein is CASTAAGTSYNEQFF. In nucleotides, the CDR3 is TGCGCCAGCACCGCGGCCGGGACTAGCTACAATGAGCAGTTCTTC.

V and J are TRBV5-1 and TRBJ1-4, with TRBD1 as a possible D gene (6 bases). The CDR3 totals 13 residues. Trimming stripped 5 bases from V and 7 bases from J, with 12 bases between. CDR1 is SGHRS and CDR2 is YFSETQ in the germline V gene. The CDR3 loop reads CASRQGRGEKLFF. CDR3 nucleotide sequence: TGCGCCAGCAGACAGGGCCGGGGTGAAAAACTGTTTTTT.

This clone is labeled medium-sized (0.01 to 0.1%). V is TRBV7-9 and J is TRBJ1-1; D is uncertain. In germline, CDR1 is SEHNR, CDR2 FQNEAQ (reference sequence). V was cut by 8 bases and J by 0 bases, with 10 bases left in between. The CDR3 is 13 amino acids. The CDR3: CASSGEVNTEAFF. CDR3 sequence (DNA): TGTGCCAGCTCCGGGGAGGTGAACACTGAAGCTTTCTTT.

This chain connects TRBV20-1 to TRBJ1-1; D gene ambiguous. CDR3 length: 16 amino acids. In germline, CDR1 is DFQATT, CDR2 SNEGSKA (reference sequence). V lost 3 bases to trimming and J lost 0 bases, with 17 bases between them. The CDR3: CSASVGHLTVNTEAFF. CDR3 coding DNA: TGCAGTGCTAGTGTTGGGCACCTCACCGTGAACACTGAAGCTTTCTTT.

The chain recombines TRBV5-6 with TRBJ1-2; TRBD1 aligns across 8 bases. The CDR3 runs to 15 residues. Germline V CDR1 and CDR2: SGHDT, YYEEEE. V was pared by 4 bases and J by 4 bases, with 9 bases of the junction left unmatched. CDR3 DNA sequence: TGTGCCAGCAGCCCCTCCTGGACAGGGAGCTATGGCTACACCTTC. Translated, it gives CASSPSWTGSYGYTF.

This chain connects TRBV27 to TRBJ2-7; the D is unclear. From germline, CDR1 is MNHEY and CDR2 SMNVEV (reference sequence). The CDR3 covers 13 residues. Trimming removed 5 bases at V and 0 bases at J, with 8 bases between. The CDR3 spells CASSRLSSYEQYF. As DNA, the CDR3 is TGTGCCAGCAGTAGACTGAGCTCCTACGAGCAGTACTTC.

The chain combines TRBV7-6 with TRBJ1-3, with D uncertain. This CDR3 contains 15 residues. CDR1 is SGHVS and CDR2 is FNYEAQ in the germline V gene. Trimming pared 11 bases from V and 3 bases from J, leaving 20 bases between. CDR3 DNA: TGTGCCTCCCGCGGGCCTCGGAGCGGTGGAAACACCATATATTTT. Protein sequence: CASRGPRSGGNTIYF.